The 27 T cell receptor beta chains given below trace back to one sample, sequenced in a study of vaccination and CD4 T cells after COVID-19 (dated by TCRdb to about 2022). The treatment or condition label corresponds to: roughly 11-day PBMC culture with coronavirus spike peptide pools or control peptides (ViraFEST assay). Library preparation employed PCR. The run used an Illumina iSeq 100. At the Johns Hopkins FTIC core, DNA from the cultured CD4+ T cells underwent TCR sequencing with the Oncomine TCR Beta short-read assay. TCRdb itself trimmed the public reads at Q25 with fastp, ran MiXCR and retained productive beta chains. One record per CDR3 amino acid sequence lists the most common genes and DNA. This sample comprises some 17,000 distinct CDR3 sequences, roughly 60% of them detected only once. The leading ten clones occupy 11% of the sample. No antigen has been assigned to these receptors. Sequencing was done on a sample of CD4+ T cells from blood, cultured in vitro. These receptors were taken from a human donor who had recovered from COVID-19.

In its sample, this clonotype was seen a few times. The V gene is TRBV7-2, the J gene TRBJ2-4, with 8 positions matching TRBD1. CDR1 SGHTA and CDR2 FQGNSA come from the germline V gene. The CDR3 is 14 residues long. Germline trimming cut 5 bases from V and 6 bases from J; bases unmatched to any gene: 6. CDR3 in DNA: TGTGCCAGCAGCGCCCCGACAGGGGCAAACATTCAGTACTTC. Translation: CASSAPTGANIQYF.

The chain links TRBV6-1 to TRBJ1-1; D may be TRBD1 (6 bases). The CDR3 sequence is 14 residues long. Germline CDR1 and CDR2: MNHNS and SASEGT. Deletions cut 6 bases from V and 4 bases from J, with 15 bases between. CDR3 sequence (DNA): TGTGCCAGCAGCCCAGGGGTAGCCTTCACTGAAGCTTTCTTT. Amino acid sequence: CASSPGVAFTEAFF.

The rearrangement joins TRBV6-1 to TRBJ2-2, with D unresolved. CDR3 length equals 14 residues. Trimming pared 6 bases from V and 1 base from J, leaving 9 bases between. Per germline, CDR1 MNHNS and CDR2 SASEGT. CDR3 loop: CASSRTVNTGELFF. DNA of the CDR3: TGTGCCAGCAGCCGGACGGTGAACACCGGGGAGCTGTTTTTT.

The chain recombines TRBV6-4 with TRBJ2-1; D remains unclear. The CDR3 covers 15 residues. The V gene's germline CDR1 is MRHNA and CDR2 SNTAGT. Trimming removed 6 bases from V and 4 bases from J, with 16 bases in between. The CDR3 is CASSPEPSGYNEQFF. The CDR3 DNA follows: TGTGCCAGCAGCCCGGAGCCCTCTGGATACAATGAGCAGTTCTTC.

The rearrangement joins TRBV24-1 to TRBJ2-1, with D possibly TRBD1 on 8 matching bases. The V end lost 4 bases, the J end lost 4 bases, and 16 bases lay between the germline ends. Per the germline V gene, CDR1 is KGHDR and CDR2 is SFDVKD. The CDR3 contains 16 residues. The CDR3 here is CATSDLTGEGYNEQFF. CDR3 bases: TGTGCCACCAGTGACTTGACAGGGGAGGGTTACAATGAGCAGTTCTTC.

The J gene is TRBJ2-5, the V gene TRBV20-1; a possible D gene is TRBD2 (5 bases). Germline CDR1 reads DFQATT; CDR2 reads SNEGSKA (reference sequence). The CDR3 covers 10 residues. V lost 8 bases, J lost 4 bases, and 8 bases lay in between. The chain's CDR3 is CSPSGETQYF. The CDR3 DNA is TGCAGTCCAAGCGGAGAGACCCAGTACTTC.

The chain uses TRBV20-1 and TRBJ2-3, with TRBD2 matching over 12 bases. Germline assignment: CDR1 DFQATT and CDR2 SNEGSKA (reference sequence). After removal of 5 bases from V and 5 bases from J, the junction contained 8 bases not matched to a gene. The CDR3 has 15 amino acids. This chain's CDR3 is CSAGGLAGWGDTQYF. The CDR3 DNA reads TGCAGTGCTGGCGGACTAGCGGGATGGGGAGATACGCAGTATTTT.

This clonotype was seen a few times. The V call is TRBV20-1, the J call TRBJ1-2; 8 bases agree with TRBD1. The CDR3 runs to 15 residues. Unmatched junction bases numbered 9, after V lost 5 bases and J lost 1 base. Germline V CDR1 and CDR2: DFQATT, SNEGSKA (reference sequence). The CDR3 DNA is TGCAGTGCTTACGACAGGGGCAGGTTTAACTATGGCTACACCTTC. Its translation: CSAYDRGRFNYGYTF.

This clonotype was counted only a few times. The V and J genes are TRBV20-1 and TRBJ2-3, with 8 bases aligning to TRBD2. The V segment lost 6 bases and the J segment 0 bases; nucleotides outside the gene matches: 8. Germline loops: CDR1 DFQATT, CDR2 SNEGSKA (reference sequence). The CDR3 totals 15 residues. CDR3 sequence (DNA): TGCAGTGCCACAAGACTAGCGACTAGCACAGATACGCAGTATTTT. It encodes CSATRLATSTDTQYF.

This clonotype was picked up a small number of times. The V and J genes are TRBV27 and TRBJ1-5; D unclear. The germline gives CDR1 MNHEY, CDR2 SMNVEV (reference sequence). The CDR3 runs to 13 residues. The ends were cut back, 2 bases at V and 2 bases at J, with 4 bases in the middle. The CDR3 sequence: CASSLVGNQPQHF. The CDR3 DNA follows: TGTGCCAGCAGTTTAGTGGGCAATCAGCCCCAGCATTTT.

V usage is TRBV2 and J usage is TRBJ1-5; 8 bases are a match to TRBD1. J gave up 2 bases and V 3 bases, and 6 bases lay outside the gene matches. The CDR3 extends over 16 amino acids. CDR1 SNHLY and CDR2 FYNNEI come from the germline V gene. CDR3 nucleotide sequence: TGTGCCAGCAGTGAGGACAGGGCCGGGGGCAATCAGCCCCAGCATTTT. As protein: CASSEDRAGGNQPQHF.

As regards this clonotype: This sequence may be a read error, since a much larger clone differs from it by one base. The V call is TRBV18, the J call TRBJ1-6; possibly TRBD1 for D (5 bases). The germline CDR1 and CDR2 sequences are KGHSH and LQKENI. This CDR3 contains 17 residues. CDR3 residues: CASPPRSLGTSGSPLHF. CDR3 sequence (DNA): TGTGCCAGCCCACCAAGGAGTTTGGGGACGTCGGGCTCACCCCTCCACTTT.

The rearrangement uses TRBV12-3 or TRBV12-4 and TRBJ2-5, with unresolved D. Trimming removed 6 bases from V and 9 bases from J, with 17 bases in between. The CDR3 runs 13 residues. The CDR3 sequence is CASSPLERVAQYF. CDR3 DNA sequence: TGTGCCAGCAGCCCGCTCGAACGGGTGGCCCAGTACTTC.

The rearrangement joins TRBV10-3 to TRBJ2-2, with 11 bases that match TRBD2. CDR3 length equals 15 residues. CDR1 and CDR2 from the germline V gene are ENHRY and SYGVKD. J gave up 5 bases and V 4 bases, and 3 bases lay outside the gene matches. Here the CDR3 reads CAISGLAGGTGELFF. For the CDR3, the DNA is TGTGCCATCAGTGGCCTAGCGGGAGGAACCGGGGAGCTGTTTTTT.

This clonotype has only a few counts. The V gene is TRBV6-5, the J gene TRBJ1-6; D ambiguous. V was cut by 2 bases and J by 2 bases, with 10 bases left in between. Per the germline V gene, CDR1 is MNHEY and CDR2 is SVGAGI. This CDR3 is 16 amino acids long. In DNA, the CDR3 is TGTGCCAGCAGTTACACGGGGAGAACCTATAATTCACCCCTCCACTTT. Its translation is CASSYTGRTYNSPLHF.

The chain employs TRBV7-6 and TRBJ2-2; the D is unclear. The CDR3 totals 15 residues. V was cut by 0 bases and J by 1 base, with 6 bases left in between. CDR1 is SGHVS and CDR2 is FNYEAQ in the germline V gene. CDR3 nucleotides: TGTGCCAGCAGCTTAGCGTGGAGGAACACCGGGGAGCTGTTTTTT. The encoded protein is CASSLAWRNTGELFF.

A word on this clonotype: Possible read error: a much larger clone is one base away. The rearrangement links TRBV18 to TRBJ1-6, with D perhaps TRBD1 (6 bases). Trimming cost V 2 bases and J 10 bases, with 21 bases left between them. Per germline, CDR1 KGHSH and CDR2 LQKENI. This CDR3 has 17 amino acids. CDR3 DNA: TGTGCCAGCTCACCAAGGAGTTTGGGGGCGTCGGGCTCACCCCTCCACTTT. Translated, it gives CASSPRSLGASGSPLHF.

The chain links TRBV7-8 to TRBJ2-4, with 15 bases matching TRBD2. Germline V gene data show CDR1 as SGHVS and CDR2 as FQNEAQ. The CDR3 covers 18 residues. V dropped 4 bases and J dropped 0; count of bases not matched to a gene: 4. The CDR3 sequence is CASSSGLAGGLAKNIQYF. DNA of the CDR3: TGTGCCAGCAGCTCAGGACTAGCGGGGGGGCTAGCCAAAAACATTCAGTACTTC.

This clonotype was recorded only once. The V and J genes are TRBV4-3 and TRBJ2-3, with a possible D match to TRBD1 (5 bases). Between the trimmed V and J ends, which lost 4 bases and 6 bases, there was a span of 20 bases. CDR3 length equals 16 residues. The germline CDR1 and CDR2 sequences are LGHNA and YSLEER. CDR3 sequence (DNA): TGCGCCAGCAGCCCACGGCCAGGGCCTGAAGATGATACGCAGTATTTT. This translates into CASSPRPGPEDDTQYF.

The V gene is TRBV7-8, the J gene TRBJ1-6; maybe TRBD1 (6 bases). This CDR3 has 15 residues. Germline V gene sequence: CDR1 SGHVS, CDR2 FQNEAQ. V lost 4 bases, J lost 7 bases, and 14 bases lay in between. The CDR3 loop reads CASSSYGQLNSPLHF. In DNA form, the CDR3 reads TGTGCCAGCAGCTCATACGGACAGCTCAATTCACCCCTCCACTTT. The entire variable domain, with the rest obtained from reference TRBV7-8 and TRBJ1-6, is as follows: GAGVSQSPRYKVAKRGQDVALRCDPISGHVSLFWYQQALGQGPEFLTYFQNEAQLDKSGLPSDRFFAERPEGSVSTLKIQRTQQEDSAVYLCASSSYGQLNSPLHFGNGTRLTVT.

The chain's CDR3 is CASSFGLPANTGELFF. The CDR3, as DNA: TGTGCCAGCAGCTTCGGACTTCCCGCGAACACCGGGGAGCTGTTTTTT. The chain employs TRBV7-9 and TRBJ2-2; D might be TRBD2 (5 bases). The CDR3 is 16 residues long. Germline V gene lookup returns CDR1 SEHNR and CDR2 FQNEAQ (reference sequence). V was trimmed by 3 bases and J by 0 bases, leaving 11 bases between them.

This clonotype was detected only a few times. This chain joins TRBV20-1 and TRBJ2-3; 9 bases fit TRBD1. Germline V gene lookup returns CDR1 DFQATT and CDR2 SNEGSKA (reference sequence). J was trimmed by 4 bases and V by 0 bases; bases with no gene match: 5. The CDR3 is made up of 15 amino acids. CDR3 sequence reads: CSARDGGQGADTQYF. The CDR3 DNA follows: TGCAGTGCTAGAGATGGGGGACAGGGAGCAGATACGCAGTATTTT.

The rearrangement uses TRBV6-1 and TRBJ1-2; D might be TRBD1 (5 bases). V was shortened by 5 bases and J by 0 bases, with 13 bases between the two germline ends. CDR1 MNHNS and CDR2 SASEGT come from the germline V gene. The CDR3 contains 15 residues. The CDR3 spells CASSRGADTNYGYTF. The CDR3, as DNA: TGTGCCAGCAGTCGCGGGGCAGATACTAACTATGGCTACACCTTC.

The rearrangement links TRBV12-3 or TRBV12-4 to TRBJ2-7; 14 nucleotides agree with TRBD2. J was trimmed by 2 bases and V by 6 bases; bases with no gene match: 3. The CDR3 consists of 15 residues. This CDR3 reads CASRLGLAGAYEQYF. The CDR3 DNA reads TGTGCCAGCAGACTGGGACTAGCGGGGGCCTACGAGCAGTACTTC.

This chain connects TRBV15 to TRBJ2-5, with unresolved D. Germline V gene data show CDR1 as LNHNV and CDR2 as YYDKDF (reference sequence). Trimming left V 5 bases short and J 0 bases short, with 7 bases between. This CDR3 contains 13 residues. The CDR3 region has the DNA TGTGCCACCAGCGCCGGGTACCAAGAGACCCAGTACTTC. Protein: CATSAGYQETQYF.

The CDR3 region is CASIIKPNGHSYNEQFF. The CDR3 DNA is TGTGCCAGCATCATTAAACCCAACGGCCACTCCTACAATGAGCAGTTCTTC. The V call is TRBV12-3 or TRBV12-4, the J call TRBJ2-1; no clear D gene. The V end lost 7 bases, the J end lost 0 bases, and 19 bases lay between the germline ends. This CDR3 has 17 amino acids.

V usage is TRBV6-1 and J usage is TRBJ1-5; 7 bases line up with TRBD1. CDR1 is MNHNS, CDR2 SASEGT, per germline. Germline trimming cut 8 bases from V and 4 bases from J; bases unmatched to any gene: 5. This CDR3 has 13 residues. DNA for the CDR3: TGTGCCAGCGGCCCGACAGGGAATCAGCCCCAGCATTTT. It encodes CASGPTGNQPQHF.